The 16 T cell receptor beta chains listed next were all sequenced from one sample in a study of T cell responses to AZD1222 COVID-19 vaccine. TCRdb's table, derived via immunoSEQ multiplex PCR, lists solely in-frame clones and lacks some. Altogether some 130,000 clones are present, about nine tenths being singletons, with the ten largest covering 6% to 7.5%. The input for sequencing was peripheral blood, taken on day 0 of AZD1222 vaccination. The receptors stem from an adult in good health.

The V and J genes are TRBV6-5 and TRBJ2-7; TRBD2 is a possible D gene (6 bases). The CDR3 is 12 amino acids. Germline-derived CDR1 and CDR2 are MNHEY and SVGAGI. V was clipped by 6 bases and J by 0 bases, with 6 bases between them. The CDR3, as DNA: TGTGCCAGCAGGGGGGGCTCCTACGAGCAGTACTTC. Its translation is CASRGGSYEQYF.

Written as DNA, the CDR3 is TGTGCCAGCAGTTACGAGAGGGGCTCTGGAAACACCATATATTTT. Its translation is CASSYERGSGNTIYF. The chain combines TRBV6-6 with TRBJ1-3; perhaps TRBD1 as D (5 bases). V lost 2 bases and J 0 bases, leaving 8 bases between the germline ends. This CDR3 spans 15 amino acids. From germline, CDR1 is MNHNY and CDR2 SVGAGI (reference sequence).

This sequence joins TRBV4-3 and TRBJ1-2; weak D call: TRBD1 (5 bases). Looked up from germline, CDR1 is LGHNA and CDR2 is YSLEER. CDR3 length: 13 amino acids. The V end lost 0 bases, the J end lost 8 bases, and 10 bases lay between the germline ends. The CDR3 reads CASSQDRGWGYTF. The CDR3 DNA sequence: TGCGCCAGCAGCCAAGATCGGGGGTGGGGCTACACCTTC.

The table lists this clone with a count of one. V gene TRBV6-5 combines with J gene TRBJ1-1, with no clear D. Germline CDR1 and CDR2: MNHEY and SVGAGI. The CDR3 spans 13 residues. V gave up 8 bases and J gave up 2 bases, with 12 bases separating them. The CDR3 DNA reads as TGTGCCAGCGGCCTCCAAATTAACACTGAAGCTTTCTTT. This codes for CASGLQINTEAFF.

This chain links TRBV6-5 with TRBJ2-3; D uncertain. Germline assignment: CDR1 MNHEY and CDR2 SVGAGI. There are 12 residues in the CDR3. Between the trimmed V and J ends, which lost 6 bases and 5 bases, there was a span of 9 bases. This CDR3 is CASSRRRDTQYF. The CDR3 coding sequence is TGTGCCAGCAGCCGACGACGAGATACGCAGTATTTT.

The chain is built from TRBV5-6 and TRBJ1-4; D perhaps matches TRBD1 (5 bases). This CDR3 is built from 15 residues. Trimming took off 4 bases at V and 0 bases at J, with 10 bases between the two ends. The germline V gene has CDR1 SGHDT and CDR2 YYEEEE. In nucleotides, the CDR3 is TGTGCCAGCAGCGCTACAGGCACAACTAATGAAAAACTGTTTTTT. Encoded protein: CASSATGTTNEKLFF.

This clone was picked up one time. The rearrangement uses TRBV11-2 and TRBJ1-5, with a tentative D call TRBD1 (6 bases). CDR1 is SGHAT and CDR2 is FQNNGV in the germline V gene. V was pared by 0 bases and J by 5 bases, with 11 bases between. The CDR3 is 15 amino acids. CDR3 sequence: CASSLEGGLHQPQHF. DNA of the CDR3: TGTGCCAGCAGCTTAGAAGGGGGGCTCCATCAGCCCCAGCATTTT.

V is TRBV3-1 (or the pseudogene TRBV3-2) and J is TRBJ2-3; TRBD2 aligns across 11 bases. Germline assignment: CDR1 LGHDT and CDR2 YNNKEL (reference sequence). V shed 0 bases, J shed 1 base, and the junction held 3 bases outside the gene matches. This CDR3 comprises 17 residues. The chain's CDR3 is CASSQDKTSGGTDTQYF. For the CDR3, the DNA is TGTGCCAGCAGCCAAGATAAGACTAGCGGGGGCACAGATACGCAGTATTTT.

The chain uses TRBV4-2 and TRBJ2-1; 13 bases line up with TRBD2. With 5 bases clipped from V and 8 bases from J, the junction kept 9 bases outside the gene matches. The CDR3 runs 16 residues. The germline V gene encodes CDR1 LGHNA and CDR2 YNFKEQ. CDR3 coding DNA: TGTGCCAGCAGCGAACTAGCGGGGGGGGAATACGATGAGCAGTTCTTC. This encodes CASSELAGGEYDEQFF.

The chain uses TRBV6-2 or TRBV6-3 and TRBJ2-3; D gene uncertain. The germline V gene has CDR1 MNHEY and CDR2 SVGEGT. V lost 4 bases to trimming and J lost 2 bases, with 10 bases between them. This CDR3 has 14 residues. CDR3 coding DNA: TGTGCCAGCAGTTTCGGTGACAACACAGATACGCAGTATTTT. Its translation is CASSFGDNTDTQYF.

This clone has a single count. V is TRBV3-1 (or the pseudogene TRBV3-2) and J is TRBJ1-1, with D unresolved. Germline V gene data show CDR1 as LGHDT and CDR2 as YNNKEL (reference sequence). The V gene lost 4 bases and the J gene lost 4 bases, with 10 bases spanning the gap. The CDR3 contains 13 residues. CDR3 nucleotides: TGTGCCAGCAGCCGGAAAACGGGCACTGAAGCTTTCTTT. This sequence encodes CASSRKTGTEAFF.

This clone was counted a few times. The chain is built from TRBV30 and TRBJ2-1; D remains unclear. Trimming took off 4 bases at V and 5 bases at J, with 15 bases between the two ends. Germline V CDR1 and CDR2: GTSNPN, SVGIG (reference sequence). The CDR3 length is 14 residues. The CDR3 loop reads CAWITTFGHNEQFF. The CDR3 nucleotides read TGTGCCTGGATTACGACTTTTGGCCACAATGAGCAGTTCTTC.

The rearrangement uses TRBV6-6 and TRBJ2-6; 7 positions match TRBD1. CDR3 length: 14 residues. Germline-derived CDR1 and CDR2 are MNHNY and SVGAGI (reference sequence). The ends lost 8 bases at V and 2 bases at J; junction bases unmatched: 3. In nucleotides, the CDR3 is TGTGCCAGCGTAGACAGGGCTGGGGCCAACGTCCTGACTTTC. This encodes CASVDRAGANVLTF.

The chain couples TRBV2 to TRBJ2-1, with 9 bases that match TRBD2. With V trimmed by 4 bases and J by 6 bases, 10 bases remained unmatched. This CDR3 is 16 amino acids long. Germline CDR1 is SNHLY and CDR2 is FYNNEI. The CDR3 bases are TGTGCCAGCAGTGGGACCGCGGGGGGGCCTGGCAATGAGCAGTTCTTC. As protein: CASSGTAGGPGNEQFF.

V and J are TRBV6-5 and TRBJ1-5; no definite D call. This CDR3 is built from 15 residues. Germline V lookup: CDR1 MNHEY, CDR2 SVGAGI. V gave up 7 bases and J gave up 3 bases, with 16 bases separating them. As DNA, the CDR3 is TGTGCCAGCACTGGAGAGACGGCCTACAATCAGCCCCAGCATTTT. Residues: CASTGETAYNQPQHF.

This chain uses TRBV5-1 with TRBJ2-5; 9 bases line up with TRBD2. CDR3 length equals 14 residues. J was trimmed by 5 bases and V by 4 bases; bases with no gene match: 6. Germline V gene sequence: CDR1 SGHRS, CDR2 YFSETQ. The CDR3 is CASSPGLAGETQYF. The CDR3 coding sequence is TGCGCCAGCAGCCCGGGACTAGCTGGGGAGACCCAGTACTTC.